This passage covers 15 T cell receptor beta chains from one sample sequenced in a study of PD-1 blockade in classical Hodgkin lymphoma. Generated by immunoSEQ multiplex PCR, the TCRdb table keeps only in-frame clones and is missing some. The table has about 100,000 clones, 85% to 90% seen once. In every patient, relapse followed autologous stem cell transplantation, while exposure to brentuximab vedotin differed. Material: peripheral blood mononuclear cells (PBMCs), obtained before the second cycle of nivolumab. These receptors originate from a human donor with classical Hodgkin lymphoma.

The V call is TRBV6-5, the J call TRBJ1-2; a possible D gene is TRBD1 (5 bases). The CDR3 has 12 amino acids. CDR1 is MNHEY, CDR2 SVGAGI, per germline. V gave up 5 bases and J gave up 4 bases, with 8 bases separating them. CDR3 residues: CASSLDSYGYTF. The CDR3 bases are TGTGCCAGCAGTCTCGACAGCTATGGCTACACCTTC.

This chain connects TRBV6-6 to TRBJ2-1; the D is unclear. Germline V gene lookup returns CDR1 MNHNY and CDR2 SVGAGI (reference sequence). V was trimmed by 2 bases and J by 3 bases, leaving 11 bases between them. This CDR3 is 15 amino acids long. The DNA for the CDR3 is TGTGCCAGCAGTTACGTGGAACCATACTACAATGAGCAGTTCTTC. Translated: CASSYVEPYYNEQFF.

Written as DNA, the CDR3 is TGTGCCAGCACCGGGACAGGTGGGGGGCAGCCCCAGCATTTT. It translates to CASTGTGGGQPQHF. The chain uses TRBV6-1 and TRBJ1-5, with TRBD1 matching over 8 bases. Germline loops: CDR1 MNHNS, CDR2 SASEGT. The CDR3 contains 14 residues. The junction had 9 bases not matched to a gene; V was cut back by 7 bases and J by 7 bases.

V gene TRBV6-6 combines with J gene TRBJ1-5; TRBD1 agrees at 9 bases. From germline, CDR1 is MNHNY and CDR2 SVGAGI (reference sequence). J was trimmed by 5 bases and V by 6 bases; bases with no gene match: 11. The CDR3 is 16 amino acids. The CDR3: CASSQPTGTGYQPQHF. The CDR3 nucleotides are TGTGCCAGCAGCCAGCCCACAGGGACAGGGTATCAGCCCCAGCATTTT.

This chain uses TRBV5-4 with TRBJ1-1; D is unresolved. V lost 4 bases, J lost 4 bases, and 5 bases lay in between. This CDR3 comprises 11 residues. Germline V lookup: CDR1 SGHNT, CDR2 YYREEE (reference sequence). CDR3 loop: CASSRGTEAFF. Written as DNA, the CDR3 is TGTGCCAGCAGCCGGGGCACTGAAGCTTTCTTT.

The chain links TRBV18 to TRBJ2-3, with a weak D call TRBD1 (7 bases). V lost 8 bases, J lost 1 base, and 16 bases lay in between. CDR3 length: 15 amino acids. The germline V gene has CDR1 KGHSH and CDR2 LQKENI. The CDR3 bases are TGTGCCAGCCAACCAGGGGGGAGTGGCACAGATACGCAGTATTTT. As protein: CASQPGGSGTDTQYF.

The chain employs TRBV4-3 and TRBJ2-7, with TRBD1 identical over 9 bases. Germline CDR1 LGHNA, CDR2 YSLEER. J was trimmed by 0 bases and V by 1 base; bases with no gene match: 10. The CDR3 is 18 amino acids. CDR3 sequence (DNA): TGCGCCAGCAGCCAAGCCACACAGGGGGCCGATAGCTCCTACGAGCAGTACTTC. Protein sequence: CASSQATQGADSSYEQYF.

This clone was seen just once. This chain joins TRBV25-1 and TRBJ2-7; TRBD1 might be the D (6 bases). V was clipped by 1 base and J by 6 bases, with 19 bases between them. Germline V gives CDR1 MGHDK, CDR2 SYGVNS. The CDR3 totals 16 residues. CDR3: CASSESHTGTLGEQYF. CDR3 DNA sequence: TGTGCCAGCAGTGAATCCCACACAGGGACCCTGGGCGAGCAGTACTTC.

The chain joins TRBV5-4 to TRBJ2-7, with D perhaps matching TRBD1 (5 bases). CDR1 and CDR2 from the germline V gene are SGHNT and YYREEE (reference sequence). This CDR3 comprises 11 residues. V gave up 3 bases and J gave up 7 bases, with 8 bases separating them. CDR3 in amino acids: CASSSDTEQYF. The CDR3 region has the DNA TGTGCCAGCAGCTCGGACACTGAGCAGTACTTC. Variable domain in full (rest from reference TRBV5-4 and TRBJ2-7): ETGVTQSPTHLIKTRGQQVTLRCSSQSGHNTVSWYQQALGQGPQFIFQYYREEENGRGNFPPRFSGLQFPNYSSELNVNALELDDSALYLCASSSDTEQYFGPGTRLTVT.

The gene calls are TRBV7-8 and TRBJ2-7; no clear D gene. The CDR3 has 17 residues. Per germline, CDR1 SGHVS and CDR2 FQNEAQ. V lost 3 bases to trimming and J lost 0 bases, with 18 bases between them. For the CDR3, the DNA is TGTGCCAGCAGCTTTGAAGGGCAGCATTTATACTCCTACGAGCAGTACTTC. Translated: CASSFEGQHLYSYEQYF.

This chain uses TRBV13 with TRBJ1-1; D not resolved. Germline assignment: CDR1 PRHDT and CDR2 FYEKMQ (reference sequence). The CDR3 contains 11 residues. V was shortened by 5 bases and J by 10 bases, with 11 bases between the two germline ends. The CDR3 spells CASSMGPGAFF. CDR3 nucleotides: TGTGCCAGCAGCATGGGCCCCGGAGCTTTCTTT.

Written as DNA, the CDR3 is TGTGCCAGCAGTTTAAGGCAGGGGATTTCACCCCTCCACTTT. As protein: CASSLRQGISPLHF. The chain combines TRBV28 with TRBJ1-6; D possibly corresponds to TRBD1 (6 bases). Germline V gene data show CDR1 as MDHEN and CDR2 as SYDVKM. Trimming pared 2 bases from V and 9 bases from J, leaving 11 bases between. The CDR3 has 14 amino acids.

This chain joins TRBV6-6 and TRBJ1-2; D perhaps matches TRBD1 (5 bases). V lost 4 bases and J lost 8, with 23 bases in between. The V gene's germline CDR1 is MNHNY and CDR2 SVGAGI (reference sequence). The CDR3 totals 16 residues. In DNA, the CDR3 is TGTGCCAGCAGTTCCGGGGTTATAGGGGCCTCGGGGGGCTACACCTTC. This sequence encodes CASSSGVIGASGGYTF.

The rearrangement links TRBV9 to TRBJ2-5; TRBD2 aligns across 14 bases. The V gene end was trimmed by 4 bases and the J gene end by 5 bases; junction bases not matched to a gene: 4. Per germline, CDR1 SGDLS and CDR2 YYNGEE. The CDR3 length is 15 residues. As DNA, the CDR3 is TGTGCCAGCAGCTCCGGGACTAGCGGGGGTGAGACCCAGTACTTC. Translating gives CASSSGTSGGETQYF.

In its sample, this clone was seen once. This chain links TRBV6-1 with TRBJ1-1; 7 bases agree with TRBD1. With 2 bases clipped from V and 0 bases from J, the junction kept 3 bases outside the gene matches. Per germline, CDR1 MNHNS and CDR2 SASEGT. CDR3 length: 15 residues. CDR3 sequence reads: CASSETGAMNTEAFF. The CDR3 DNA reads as TGTGCCAGCAGTGAAACAGGGGCTATGAACACTGAAGCTTTCTTT.